What follows are 26 T cell receptor beta chains derived from one specimen sequenced in a study of cytomegalovirus exposure and HLA in healthy donors (dated by TCRdb to the late 2010s). Libraries were built with the immunoSEQ multiplex PCR assay. A mixture of 60 forward primers for TCR Vbeta segments and 13 reverse primers for TCR Jbeta segments was used in the multiplex PCR. TCRdb's version of the immuneACCESS table is confined to in-frame rearrangements and falls short of the full clone set. An unresolved V gene accounts for under half of the shortfall where checked; the remainder is of unknown origin. The sample profile shows 150,000 to 200,000 clones; over 70% of them were found once. Jointly, the top ten make up around 2.2% of the sample. Sequences were obtained from PBMCs. The receptors were sampled from a woman under 30 in good health and CMV-seropositive.

This sequence joins TRBV6-5 and TRBJ1-6; TRBD1 matches at 9 bases. The CDR3 is 14 residues long. CDR1 is MNHEY, CDR2 SVGAGI, per germline. Unmatched junction bases numbered 6, after V lost 7 bases and J lost 8 bases. CDR3 nucleotides: TGTGCCAGCACGGACAGGGGAAAGGATTCACCCCTCCACTTT. Translation: CASTDRGKDSPLHF.

V and J are TRBV5-4 and TRBJ2-1; no reliable D call. The CDR3 contains 13 residues. The germline V gene has CDR1 SGHNT and CDR2 YYREEE (reference sequence). With 1 base removed from V and 5 bases from J, the gap between germline ends came to 7 bases. DNA of the CDR3: TGTGCCAGCAGCTTGAATTCCGACAATGAGCAGTTCTTC. This gives the protein CASSLNSDNEQFF.

The chain carries TRBV5-8 and TRBJ1-2; 9 nucleotides match TRBD1. The CDR3 sequence is 15 residues long. The germline V gene has CDR1 SGHTS and CDR2 YDEGEE. With 4 bases clipped from V and 4 bases from J, the junction kept 8 bases outside the gene matches. The DNA of the CDR3 is TGTGCCAGCAGCGGATACAGGGGGCCTGGCTATGGCTACACCTTC. Its protein is CASSGYRGPGYGYTF.

The chain uses TRBV29-1 and TRBJ2-1, with a weak D call TRBD1 (5 bases). CDR1 is SQVTM and CDR2 is ANQGSEA in the germline V gene. V was cut by 6 bases and J by 3 bases, with 12 bases left in between. CDR3 size: 13 residues. CDR3 sequence (DNA): TGCAGCGTGGCAGACAGTTTCTACAATGAGCAGTTCTTC. Its translation is CSVADSFYNEQFF.

The chain couples TRBV4-1 to TRBJ1-2; a possible D gene is TRBD1 (6 bases). The length of the CDR3 is 16 residues. The V and J ends lost 2 bases and 0 bases respectively, with 13 bases between them. CDR1 is MGHRA and CDR2 is YSYEKL in the germline V gene. CDR3 DNA sequence: TGCGCCAGCAGCCAATCAACCAGGGGAGCTAACTATGGCTACACCTTC. It encodes CASSQSTRGANYGYTF.

This clone was counted only a few times. The V gene is TRBV6-1, the J gene TRBJ1-2; perhaps TRBD1 as D (6 bases). This CDR3 region has 12 residues. V was pared by 5 bases and J by 7 bases, with 11 bases between. CDR1 MNHNS and CDR2 SASEGT come from the germline V gene. The CDR3 coding sequence is TGTGCCAGCAGTTCAGGGGCCGTTGGCTACACCTTC. This sequence encodes CASSSGAVGYTF.

The V gene is TRBV11-1, the J gene TRBJ2-1; no reliable D call. V lost 2 bases and J lost 6, with 14 bases in between. This CDR3 has 15 residues. CDR1 and CDR2 (germline): SGHAT, FQDESV (reference sequence). CDR3 nucleotide sequence: TGTGCCAGCAGCTTAAGTATCAGGATGACCAATGAGCAGTTCTTC. It yields the protein CASSLSIRMTNEQFF.

V usage is TRBV6-5 and J usage is TRBJ1-1; TRBD1 might be the D (5 bases). V lost 0 bases, J lost 1 base, and 9 bases lay in between. The CDR3 contains 15 residues. Germline V gene data show CDR1 as MNHEY and CDR2 as SVGAGI. The DNA for the CDR3 is TGTGCCAGCAGTTACTCTTGGCAGGGGAACACTGAAGCTTTCTTT. Translating it yields CASSYSWQGNTEAFF.

This chain connects TRBV9 to TRBJ2-3, with D possibly matching TRBD2 (7 bases). The germline gives CDR1 SGDLS, CDR2 YYNGEE. V was pared by 0 bases and J by 0 bases, with 11 bases between. The CDR3 totals 16 residues. The CDR3 bases are TGTGCCAGCAGCGTAGGGGCGGGGGCAAGCACAGATACGCAGTATTTT. Residues: CASSVGAGASTDTQYF.

The CDR3 here is CAWSTGGEKLFF. The CDR3 bases are TGTGCCTGGAGTACGGGTGGTGAAAAACTGTTTTTT. The rearrangement links TRBV30 to TRBJ1-4; no clear D gene. Germline V gives CDR1 GTSNPN, CDR2 SVGIG (reference sequence). The CDR3 has 12 residues. V was clipped by 2 bases and J by 7 bases, with 8 bases between them.

On this clone itself: Sequence at one end of the junction differs from germline and may be a read error. The chain carries TRBV7-9 and TRBJ1-2, with D hard to call. There are 10 residues in the CDR3. Germline V gene sequence: CDR1 SEHNR, CDR2 FQNEAQ (reference sequence). The CDR3 DNA reads as TGTGCCAGCAGCTCTCCCGGGTCCGCCTTC. Its protein is CASSSPGSAF. The whole variable domain, remainder taken from reference TRBV7-9 and TRBJ1-2, is DTGVSQNPRHKITKRGQNVTFRCDPISEHNRLYWYRQTLGQGPEFLTYFQNEAQLEKSRLLSDRFSAERPKGSFSTLEIQRTEQGDSAMYLCASSSPGSAFGSGTRLTVV.

This clone was recorded once. V gene TRBV29-1 combines with J gene TRBJ2-5; D is perhaps TRBD1 (5 bases). The tail of the sequence fits TRBJ2-7 better, so the J call may be wrong. Germline CDR1 reads SQVTM; CDR2 reads ANQGSEA. This CDR3 spans 12 amino acids. The CDR3 DNA follows: TGCAGCGTTGAGGCCAGGGCTGACGAGCAGTACTTC. Its protein product is CSVEARADEQYF.

The J gene is TRBJ2-5, the V gene TRBV6-5, with 10 bases aligning to TRBD2. V was pared by 4 bases and J by 5 bases, with 4 bases of the junction left unmatched. The CDR3 covers 14 residues. Germline V lookup: CDR1 MNHEY, CDR2 SVGAGI. CDR3 DNA sequence: TGTGCCAGCAGTTTGGGACTAGCGATCGAGACCCAGTACTTC. Translating it yields CASSLGLAIETQYF.

This clone was found a few times. This rearrangement joins TRBV7-9 to TRBJ1-4, with TRBD1 matching 8 bases. Germline V gene lookup returns CDR1 SEHNR and CDR2 FQNEAQ (reference sequence). V gave up 0 bases and J gave up 7 bases; unmatched junction bases: 1. The CDR3 sequence is 14 residues long. As DNA, the CDR3 is TGTGCCAGCAGCTTAGCCGACAGGGGTGAAAAACTGTTTTTT. Translating gives CASSLADRGEKLFF.

This rearrangement joins TRBV7-6 to TRBJ2-2; tentative D call: TRBD2 (5 bases). CDR3 size: 13 residues. Germline CDR1 SGHVS, CDR2 FNYEAQ. Trimming left V 3 bases short and J 6 bases short, with 8 bases between. The chain's CDR3 is CASSFDGAGELFF. The CDR3 region has the DNA TGTGCCAGCAGCTTTGACGGGGCCGGGGAGCTGTTTTTT.

The gene calls are TRBV7-3 and TRBJ1-2, with D perhaps matching TRBD1 (6 bases). CDR1 SGHTA and CDR2 FQGTGA come from the germline V gene. There are 13 residues in the CDR3. V was pared by 5 bases and J by 6 bases, with 13 bases between. This CDR3 is CASSRHEGDGYTF. CDR3 in DNA: TGTGCCAGCAGCCGGCACGAGGGGGATGGCTACACCTTC.

The table lists this clone with a count of one. The rearrangement uses TRBV5-1 and TRBJ1-6; tentative D call: TRBD1 (5 bases). The germline CDR1 and CDR2 sequences are SGHRS and YFSETQ. Trimming removed 0 bases from V and 3 bases from J, with 10 bases in between. The CDR3 has 16 amino acids. CDR3 residues: CASSLEGVYYNSPLHF. CDR3 coding DNA: TGCGCCAGCAGCTTGGAAGGGGTCTACTATAATTCACCCCTCCACTTT.

The chain is built from TRBV4-3 and TRBJ2-2, with TRBD2 matching 8 bases. CDR1 is LGHNA, CDR2 YSLEER, per germline. The CDR3 runs to 15 residues. Trimming removed 1 base from V and 4 bases from J; junction bases left unmatched: 2. DNA for the CDR3: TGCGCCAGCAGCCAAGCGGGGGGGTCCACCGGGGAGCTGTTTTTT. It encodes CASSQAGGSTGELFF.

There are a few counts of this clone. V and J are TRBV20-1 and TRBJ1-4; tentative D call: TRBD1 (6 bases). Germline-derived CDR1 and CDR2 are DFQATT and SNEGSKA (reference sequence). This CDR3 comprises 11 residues. The V end lost 6 bases, the J end lost 8 bases, and 10 bases lay between the germline ends. CDR3 protein: CSAPDREKLFF. CDR3 DNA sequence: TGCAGTGCACCCGACAGGGAAAAACTGTTTTTT.

The rearrangement joins TRBV6-5 to TRBJ1-6, with TRBD1 identical over 8 bases. V gave up 2 bases and J gave up 10 bases; unmatched junction bases: 1. Germline CDR1 and CDR2: MNHEY and SVGAGI. The CDR3 is 13 amino acids. The CDR3: CASSYDRGSPLHF. CDR3 nucleotide sequence: TGTGCCAGCAGTTACGACAGGGGATCACCCCTCCACTTT.

V and J are TRBV5-1 and TRBJ1-4, with TRBD1 identical over 9 bases. Per the germline V gene, CDR1 is SGHRS and CDR2 is YFSETQ. The trim removed 4 bases at V and 3 bases at J, leaving 7 bases unmatched. The CDR3 is made up of 16 amino acids. For the CDR3, the DNA is TGCGCCAGCAGCATAGCGACAGGGGGGTCTAATGAAAAACTGTTTTTT. Translated: CASSIATGGSNEKLFF.

The chain joins TRBV30 to TRBJ2-5; D might be TRBD2 (5 bases). The CDR3 totals 14 residues. The V end was cut by 5 bases, the J end by 0 bases, with 13 bases between. CDR1 GTSNPN and CDR2 SVGIG come from the germline V gene (reference sequence). Here the CDR3 reads CAWGVTRDQETQYF. In nucleotides, the CDR3 is TGTGCCTGGGGAGTGACGAGGGACCAAGAGACCCAGTACTTC. The entire variable domain, with the rest obtained from reference TRBV30 and TRBJ2-5, is as follows: SQTIHQWPATLVQPVGSPLSLECTVEGTSNPNLYWYRQAAGRGLQLLFYSVGIGQISSEVPQNLSASRPQDRQFILSSKKLLLSDSGFYLCAWGVTRDQETQYFGPGTRLLVL.

Comment on this clone: At one boundary the junction diverges from the germline segment, which might be a read error. The CDR3 spells CACSWGLGTEAFF. The CDR3 coding sequence is TGTGCCTGCAGCTGGGGACTAGGGACTGAAGCTTTCTTT. V gene TRBV27 combines with J gene TRBJ1-1; TRBD1 might be the D (5 bases). Germline CDR1 is MNHEY and CDR2 is SMNVEV (reference sequence). The CDR3 contains 13 residues.

This chain links TRBV7-8 with TRBJ1-2; 7 positions match TRBD1. CDR1 SGHVS and CDR2 FQNEAQ come from the germline V gene. After removal of 5 bases from V and 3 bases from J, the junction contained 9 bases not matched to a gene. There are 15 residues in the CDR3. The CDR3 here is CASSLERTGHYGYTF. The CDR3 bases are TGTGCCAGCAGCCTAGAGCGGACAGGACACTATGGCTACACCTTC. The full variable domain, with the rest looked up from reference TRBV7-8 and TRBJ1-2, is GAGVSQSPRYKVAKRGQDVALRCDPISGHVSLFWYQQALGQGPEFLTYFQNEAQLDKSGLPSDRFFAERPEGSVSTLKIQRTQQEDSAVYLCASSLERTGHYGYTFGSGTRLTVV.

The chain recombines TRBV30 with TRBJ1-1; TRBD1 agrees at 8 bases. The germline V gene has CDR1 GTSNPN and CDR2 SVGIG (reference sequence). Trimming at V came to 4 bases and at J to 4 bases, leaving 5 bases not matched to a gene. This CDR3 has 13 amino acids. Written as DNA, the CDR3 is TGTGCCTGGAATCAGGGGGCGAGCACTGAAGCTTTCTTT. Amino acids: CAWNQGASTEAFF.

The chain has TRBV30 and TRBJ1-6, with D tentatively TRBD1 (5 bases). In germline, CDR1 is GTSNPN, CDR2 SVGIG (reference sequence). The CDR3 is made up of 15 amino acids. The germline V and J ends were trimmed by 2 bases and 6 bases, with 14 bases remaining between them. CDR3 protein: CAWSSGHPLNSPLHF. The CDR3 DNA follows: TGTGCCTGGAGTTCCGGACACCCGCTTAATTCACCCCTCCACTTT.